One T cell receptor beta chain is described in this entry. Its antigen is not known. This specimen belongs to a study of response to subunit inactivated influenza vaccine. Study outcomes and limitations: That few new T cells are recruited by each seasonal influenza vaccination was the authors' suggestion.

V was trimmed by 0 bases and J by 4 bases, leaving 7 bases between them. The CDR3 sequence is 14 residues long. CDR1 is LGHNA and CDR2 is YSLEER in the germline V gene. TCRdb passed the RT-PCR reads through MiXCR, listing each CDR3 protein once. The table has some 850,000 distinct CDR3 sequences, around 18% seen once; the top ten hold roughly 10%. Here the sequenced sample was PBMCs from blood, taken more than 4 days after vaccination. This TCR came from a man aged 50-59 years who received an inactivated influenza vaccine. The chain recombines TRBV4-3 with TRBJ2-1; D is uncertain. The CDR3 nucleotides read TGCGCCAGCAGCCAAGATTTGGGTTACAATGAGCAGTTCTTC. Translated, it gives CASSQDLGYNEQFF.